Presented here are 18 T cell receptor beta chains from one specimen sequenced in a study of T cell changes during pregnancy in multiple sclerosis. Data came from immunoSEQ multiplex PCR; TCRdb stores just in-frame clones and leaves some out. Altogether some 30,000 clones are present, around 89% being singletons, with the ten largest covering around 6.8%. The specimen was CD8+ T cells from peripheral blood mononuclear cells, collected after pregnancy. The receptors here all came from a female donor with multiple sclerosis, enrolled in a pregnancy study.

V is TRBV28 and J is TRBJ2-7; possible D gene TRBD2, 6 bases. The V end lost 10 bases, the J end lost 4 bases, and 20 bases lay between the germline ends. The CDR3 runs 14 residues. In germline, CDR1 is MDHEN, CDR2 SYDVKM. CDR3 nucleotide sequence: TGTGCCACCGGAGCACGTGGGAGGTTGTACGAGCAGTACTTC. It encodes CATGARGRLYEQYF.

Sample share makes this clone medium-sized. The CDR3 protein is CSALPFIEASDNEQFF. The CDR3 DNA is TGCAGCGCCCTCCCATTTATAGAAGCCTCGGACAATGAGCAGTTCTTC. The rearrangement links TRBV29-1 to TRBJ2-1; D unclear. Germline V lookup: CDR1 SQVTM, CDR2 ANQGSEA. The CDR3 spans 16 residues. Trimming pared 7 bases from V and 5 bases from J, leaving 24 bases between.

The chain carries TRBV7-9 and TRBJ2-1; D not resolved. The CDR3 spans 15 residues. V dropped 5 bases and J dropped 3 bases, with 14 bases sitting between them. Per germline, CDR1 SEHNR and CDR2 FQNEAQ (reference sequence). The CDR3 sequence: CASSLVVAYYNEQFF. The CDR3 DNA follows: TGTGCCAGCAGCCTAGTGGTAGCATACTACAATGAGCAGTTCTTC.

The chain combines TRBV5-5 with TRBJ2-3; the D gene is possibly TRBD1 (7 bases). The CDR3 has 16 residues. Germline values: CDR1 SGHKS, CDR2 YYEKEE (reference sequence). Deletions cut 1 base from V and 3 bases from J, with 15 bases between. This chain's CDR3 is CASSLLDRDSTDTQYF. The CDR3 DNA reads TGTGCCAGCAGCTTGCTCGACAGGGACTCGACAGATACGCAGTATTTT.

In nucleotides, the CDR3 is TGTGCCAGCAGTGAGGGACAGGGGGACGTGGAGACCCAGTACTTC. This codes for CASSEGQGDVETQYF. V gene TRBV6-1 combines with J gene TRBJ2-5; 11 bases match TRBD1. V gave up 3 bases and J gave up 5 bases; unmatched junction bases: 5. CDR1 is MNHNS, CDR2 SASEGT, per germline. The CDR3 totals 15 residues.

This chain connects TRBV4-2 to TRBJ2-2; TRBD2 matches at 7 bases. The ends lost 1 base at V and 8 bases at J; junction bases unmatched: 10. The germline V gene has CDR1 LGHNA and CDR2 YNFKEQ. The CDR3 length is 16 residues. DNA for the CDR3: TGTGCCAGCAGCCAAGTTGAGCGGGGTATGGATGGGGAGCTGTTTTTT. Translating gives CASSQVERGMDGELFF.

The genes are TRBV7-9 and TRBJ1-1, with D hard to call. V was clipped by 3 bases and J by 4 bases, with 18 bases between them. The CDR3 spans 16 residues. Looked up from germline, CDR1 is SEHNR and CDR2 is FQNEAQ (reference sequence). The CDR3 sequence is CASSFMGGRRRTEAFF. CDR3 coding DNA: TGTGCCAGCAGCTTTATGGGAGGCAGGCGTCGCACTGAAGCTTTCTTT.

The chain couples TRBV6-4 to TRBJ2-3, with 9 bases lining up with TRBD1. Germline CDR1 is MRHNA and CDR2 is SNTAGT. This CDR3 is 16 amino acids long. The J segment lost 5 bases and the V segment lost 6 bases, leaving 12 bases of the junction unmatched. CDR3 loop: CASSETLTGGIDTQYF. In nucleotides, the CDR3 is TGTGCCAGCAGCGAGACCTTAACAGGGGGCATAGATACGCAGTATTTT.

The genes are TRBV30 and TRBJ2-5, with D perhaps matching TRBD1 (5 bases). Germline V gene data show CDR1 as GTSNPN and CDR2 as SVGIG (reference sequence). Trimming stripped 2 bases from V and 5 bases from J, with 15 bases between. This CDR3 spans 14 amino acids. The CDR3 bases are TGTGCCTGGAGTACCGGAAGGGGAAGGGAGACCCAGTACTTC. It translates to CAWSTGRGRETQYF.

The V and J genes are TRBV4-3 and TRBJ2-1, with TRBD2 matching 12 bases. Germline V gene sequence: CDR1 LGHNA, CDR2 YSLEER. This CDR3 region has 15 residues. V gave up 4 bases and J gave up 6 bases; unmatched junction bases: 4. The CDR3 loop is CASSPLAGGFNEQFF. CDR3 coding DNA: TGCGCCAGCAGCCCACTAGCGGGAGGATTCAATGAGCAGTTCTTC.

The V gene is TRBV27, the J gene TRBJ2-1; tentatively, D is TRBD2 (6 bases). Germline values: CDR1 MNHEY, CDR2 SMNVEV (reference sequence). This CDR3 spans 15 amino acids. V was pared by 6 bases and J by 5 bases, with 17 bases between. The chain's CDR3 is CASRGSGTGDNEQFF. As DNA, the CDR3 is TGTGCCAGCAGGGGATCCGGGACGGGGGACAATGAGCAGTTCTTC.

The J gene is TRBJ2-7, the V gene TRBV30; D call uncertain. The CDR3 has 12 residues. V was cut by 0 bases and J by 2 bases, with 5 bases left in between. Looked up from germline, CDR1 is GTSNPN and CDR2 is SVGIG (reference sequence). In DNA, the CDR3 is TGTGCCTGGAGTGTCCTAGCCTACGAGCAGTACTTC. It codes for CAWSVLAYEQYF.

The genes are TRBV27 and TRBJ2-5, with D possibly TRBD1 on 6 matching bases. This CDR3 comprises 14 residues. The V end was cut by 2 bases, the J end by 7 bases, with 14 bases between. CDR1 MNHEY and CDR2 SMNVEV come from the germline V gene (reference sequence). CDR3 sequence reads: CASSLMGDTVTQYF. The CDR3 DNA reads as TGTGCCAGCAGTTTAATGGGGGACACGGTGACCCAGTACTTC.

The chain employs TRBV4-3 and TRBJ1-2, with no clear D. Germline assignment: CDR1 LGHNA and CDR2 YSLEER. The ends were cut back, 1 base at V and 4 bases at J, with 7 bases in the middle. The CDR3 runs 13 residues. CDR3 region: CASSQGTGYGYTF. The CDR3 DNA reads as TGCGCCAGCAGCCAAGGTACGGGCTATGGCTACACCTTC.

This clone was seen a single time. The rearrangement links TRBV4-1 to TRBJ2-1, with 11 bases matching TRBD2. Germline lookup yields CDR1 MGHRA and CDR2 YSYEKL. Trimming removed 4 bases from V and 8 bases from J; junction bases left unmatched: 13. The CDR3 has 17 residues. The CDR3 nucleotides are TGCGCCAGCAGCCGACGACTAGCGGGACCTTCTAACGATGAGCAGTTCTTC. It encodes CASSRRLAGPSNDEQFF.

The V call is TRBV11-2, the J call TRBJ2-7; 7 positions agree with TRBD2. Germline trimming cut 4 bases from V and 3 bases from J; bases unmatched to any gene: 6. This CDR3 contains 14 residues. Looked up from germline, CDR1 is SGHAT and CDR2 is FQNNGV. CDR3 in amino acids: CASSWGPGGYEQYF. In nucleotides, the CDR3 is TGTGCCAGCAGCTGGGGACCGGGAGGCTACGAGCAGTACTTC.

The rearrangement joins TRBV10-2 to TRBJ2-3, with 8 bases lining up with TRBD2. The V gene's germline CDR1 is WSHSY and CDR2 SAAADI. CDR3 length equals 16 residues. The junction had 8 bases not matched to a gene; V was cut back by 4 bases and J by 2 bases. As DNA, the CDR3 is TGCGCCAGCAGTGTTGTAGCGGGAAGCCTCACAGATACGCAGTATTTT. The encoded protein is CASSVVAGSLTDTQYF.

V and J are TRBV5-5 and TRBJ2-7, with D perhaps TRBD1 (6 bases). The CDR3 has 15 residues. CDR1 and CDR2 from the germline V gene are SGHKS and YYEKEE (reference sequence). Trimming left V 4 bases short and J 4 bases short, with 18 bases between. The CDR3: CASSPHQGSSYEQYF. The DNA for the CDR3 is TGTGCCAGCAGCCCTCACCAGGGGTCCTCGTACGAGCAGTACTTC.